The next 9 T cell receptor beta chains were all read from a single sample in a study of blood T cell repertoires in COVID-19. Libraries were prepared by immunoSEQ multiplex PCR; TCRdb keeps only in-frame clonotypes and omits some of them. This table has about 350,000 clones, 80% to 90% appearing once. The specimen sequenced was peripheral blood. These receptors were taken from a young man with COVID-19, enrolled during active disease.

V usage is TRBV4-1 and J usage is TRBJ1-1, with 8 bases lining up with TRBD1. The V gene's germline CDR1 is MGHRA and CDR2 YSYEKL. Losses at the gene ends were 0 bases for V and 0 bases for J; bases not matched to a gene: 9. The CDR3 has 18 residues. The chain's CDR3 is CASSQEGQGHPLNTEAFF. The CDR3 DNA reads TGCGCCAGCAGCCAAGAAGGACAGGGACACCCTCTGAACACTGAAGCTTTCTTT.

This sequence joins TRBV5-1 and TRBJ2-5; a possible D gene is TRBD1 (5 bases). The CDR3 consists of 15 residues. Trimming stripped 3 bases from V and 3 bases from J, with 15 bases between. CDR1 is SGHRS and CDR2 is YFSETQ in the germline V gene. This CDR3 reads CASSWEDSQKETQYF. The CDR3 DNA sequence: TGCGCCAGCAGCTGGGAAGACAGCCAAAAAGAGACCCAGTACTTC.

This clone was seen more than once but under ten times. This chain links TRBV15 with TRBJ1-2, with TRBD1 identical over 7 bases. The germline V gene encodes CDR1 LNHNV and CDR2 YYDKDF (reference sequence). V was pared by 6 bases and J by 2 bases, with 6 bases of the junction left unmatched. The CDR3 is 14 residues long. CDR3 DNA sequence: TGTGCCACCAGTTTTATCAGGGGGAACTATGGCTACACCTTC. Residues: CATSFIRGNYGYTF. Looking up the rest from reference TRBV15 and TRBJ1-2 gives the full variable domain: DAMVIQNPRYQVTQFGKPVTLSCSQTLNHNVMYWYQQKSSQAPKLLFHYYDKDFNNEADTPDNFQSRRPNTSFCFLDIRSPGLGDTAMYLCATSFIRGNYGYTFGSGTRLTVV.

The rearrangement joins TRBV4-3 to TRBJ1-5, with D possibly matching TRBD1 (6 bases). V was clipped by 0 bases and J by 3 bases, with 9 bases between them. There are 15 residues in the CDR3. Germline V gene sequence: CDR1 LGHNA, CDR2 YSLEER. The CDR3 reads CASSQDWTDNQPQHF. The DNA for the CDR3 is TGCGCCAGCAGCCAAGATTGGACAGACAATCAGCCCCAGCATTTT.

CDR3 sequence reads: CASSEMVQRGTDTQYF. The CDR3 coding sequence is TGTGCCAGCAGTGAAATGGTGCAGCGGGGCACAGATACGCAGTATTTT. The chain uses TRBV6-1 and TRBJ2-3; possibly TRBD2 for D (6 bases). Germline CDR1 MNHNS, CDR2 SASEGT. V lost 2 bases and J lost 1, with 13 bases in between. The CDR3 runs 16 residues.

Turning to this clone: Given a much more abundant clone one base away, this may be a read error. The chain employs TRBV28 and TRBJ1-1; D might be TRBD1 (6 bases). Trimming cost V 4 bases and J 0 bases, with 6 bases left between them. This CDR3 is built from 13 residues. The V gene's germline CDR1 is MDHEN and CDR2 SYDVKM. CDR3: CASSWTVNTEAFF. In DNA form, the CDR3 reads TGTGCCAGCAGTTGGACAGTGAACACTGAAGCTTTCTTT.

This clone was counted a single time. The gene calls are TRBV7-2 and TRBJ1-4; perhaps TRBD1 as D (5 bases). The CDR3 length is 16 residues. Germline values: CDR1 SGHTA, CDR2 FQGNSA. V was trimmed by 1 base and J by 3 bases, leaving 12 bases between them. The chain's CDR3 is CASSLGWGGSNEKLFF. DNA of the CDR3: TGTGCCAGCAGCTTAGGTTGGGGGGGTTCTAATGAAAAACTGTTTTTT.

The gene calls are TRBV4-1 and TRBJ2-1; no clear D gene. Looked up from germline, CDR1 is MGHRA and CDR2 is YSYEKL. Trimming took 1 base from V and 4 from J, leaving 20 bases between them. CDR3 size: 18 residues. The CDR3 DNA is TGCGCCAGCAGCCAAGGCAGGATCCCCAACGTAATATACAATGAGCAGTTCTTC. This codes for CASSQGRIPNVIYNEQFF.

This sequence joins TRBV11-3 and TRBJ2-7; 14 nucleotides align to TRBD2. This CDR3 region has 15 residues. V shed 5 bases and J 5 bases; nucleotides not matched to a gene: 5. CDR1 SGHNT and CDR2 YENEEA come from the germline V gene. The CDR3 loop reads CASSETSGRENEQYF. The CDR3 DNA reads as TGTGCCAGCAGCGAGACTAGCGGGAGGGAGAACGAGCAGTACTTC. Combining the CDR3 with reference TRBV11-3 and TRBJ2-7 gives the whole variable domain EAGVVQSPRYKIIEKKQPVAFWCNPISGHNTLYWYLQNLGQGPELLIRYENEEAVDDSQLPKDRFSAERLKGVDSTLKIQPAELGDSAVYLCASSETSGRENEQYFGPGTRLTVT.